The 21 T cell receptor beta chains in this list originate from one sample, sequenced in a study of blood T cell repertoires in COVID-19. The data were produced by immunoSEQ multiplex PCR, yet TCRdb's version contains in-frame clones alone and is incomplete. The repertoire holds approximately 98,000 clones, with over 75% as singletons. The source material was peripheral blood. The receptors stem from a human donor in a cohort sampled during active COVID-19.

The rearrangement links TRBV19 to TRBJ2-7; 9 nucleotides agree with TRBD2. The germline CDR1 and CDR2 sequences are LNHDA and SQIVND (reference sequence). Trimming at V came to 5 bases and at J to 0 bases, leaving 5 bases not matched to a gene. CDR3 length: 15 amino acids. CDR3 coding DNA: TGTGCCAGTAGTCCCCGGACTAGCGCCTCCTACGAGCAGTACTTC. Protein product: CASSPRTSASYEQYF.

The chain joins TRBV29-1 to TRBJ2-1; 8 nucleotides agree with TRBD1. The V gene's germline CDR1 is SQVTM and CDR2 ANQGSEA. Germline trimming cut 2 bases from V and 9 bases from J; bases unmatched to any gene: 6. The CDR3 contains 13 residues. The CDR3 nucleotides read TGCAGCGTTGAACAGGGGGCCGGGAGTGAGCAGTTCTTC. Amino acid sequence: CSVEQGAGSEQFF.

The CDR3 sequence is CASSVEGEFYGYTF. Written as DNA, the CDR3 is TGTGCCAGCAGCGTAGAGGGGGAGTTCTATGGCTACACCTTC. This chain joins TRBV9 and TRBJ1-2, with D perhaps matching TRBD1 (6 bases). Trimming stripped 0 bases from V and 4 bases from J, with 10 bases between. The CDR3 extends over 14 amino acids. Germline values: CDR1 SGDLS, CDR2 YYNGEE. The variable domain in full, with the rest retrieved from reference TRBV9 and TRBJ1-2, is DSGVTQTPKHLITATGQRVTLRCSPRSGDLSVYWYQQSLDQGLQFLIQYYNGEERAKGNILERFSAQQFPDLHSELNLSSLELGDSALYFCASSVEGEFYGYTFGSGTRLTVV.

The rearrangement joins TRBV2 to TRBJ2-1; no clear D gene. The germline V and J ends were trimmed by 4 bases and 3 bases, with 10 bases remaining between them. Germline assignment: CDR1 SNHLY and CDR2 FYNNEI. This CDR3 comprises 14 residues. CDR3 sequence: CASSVADNYNEQFF. CDR3 sequence (DNA): TGTGCCAGCAGTGTCGCAGACAACTACAATGAGCAGTTCTTC.

The chain recombines TRBV7-8 with TRBJ1-4; TRBD1 agrees at 7 bases. Unmatched junction bases numbered 4, after V lost 2 bases and J lost 4 bases. Looked up from germline, CDR1 is SGHVS and CDR2 is FQNEAQ. The CDR3 sequence is 15 residues long. CDR3 nucleotides: TGTGCCAGCAGCTTATTTGGGACAGTTAATGAAAAACTGTTTTTT. Translated: CASSLFGTVNEKLFF.

V and J are TRBV19 and TRBJ2-5, with TRBD1 matching 10 bases. Per the germline V gene, CDR1 is LNHDA and CDR2 is SQIVND (reference sequence). V shed 6 bases and J 2 bases; nucleotides not matched to a gene: 3. This CDR3 is built from 14 residues. Here the CDR3 reads CASSRDRGQETQYF. CDR3 DNA sequence: TGTGCCAGTAGCCGGGACAGGGGACAAGAGACCCAGTACTTC.

The chain couples TRBV19 to TRBJ1-5; tentatively, D is TRBD1 (5 bases). Trimming shortened V by 1 base and J by 6 bases, and 7 bases separated the two germline ends. Germline V CDR1 and CDR2: LNHDA, SQIVND (reference sequence). CDR3 length: 13 amino acids. CDR3 residues: CASSIGGVQPQHF. The CDR3 bases are TGTGCCAGTAGTATAGGGGGGGTTCAGCCCCAGCATTTT.

The chain recombines TRBV29-1 with TRBJ1-1; D is uncertain. The CDR3 sequence is 12 residues long. Trimming pared 5 bases from V and 1 base from J, leaving 8 bases between. Germline lookup yields CDR1 SQVTM and CDR2 ANQGSEA. The CDR3 here is CSVRPRNTEAFF. DNA for the CDR3: TGCAGCGTTCGCCCTAGGAACACTGAAGCTTTCTTT.

This chain links TRBV6-6 with TRBJ1-2, with unresolved D. CDR3 length equals 12 residues. V lost 0 bases and J 6 bases, leaving 5 bases between the germline ends. Germline CDR1 and CDR2: MNHNY and SVGAGI (reference sequence). The CDR3 loop is CASSYSTDGYTF. CDR3 coding DNA: TGTGCCAGCAGTTACTCAACAGATGGCTACACCTTC.

The chain has TRBV6-5 and TRBJ2-7, with D tentatively TRBD1 (5 bases). This CDR3 is 13 amino acids long. V gave up 7 bases and J gave up 0 bases, with 10 bases separating them. Per the germline V gene, CDR1 is MNHEY and CDR2 is SVGAGI. CDR3: CASNVQVSYEQYF. CDR3 DNA: TGTGCCAGCAACGTACAGGTCTCCTACGAGCAGTACTTC.

The V and J genes are TRBV5-1 and TRBJ2-3; D is possibly TRBD1 (7 bases). The V end lost 0 bases, the J end lost 6 bases, and 17 bases lay between the germline ends. CDR1 and CDR2 from the germline V gene are SGHRS and YFSETQ. The CDR3 totals 16 residues. This CDR3 reads CASSLAPRGVLDTQYF. CDR3 in DNA: TGCGCCAGCAGCTTGGCTCCCAGGGGGGTTCTGGATACGCAGTATTTT.

The genes are TRBV6-6 and TRBJ2-2; possibly TRBD2 for D (5 bases). Germline V gene data show CDR1 as MNHNY and CDR2 as SVGAGI (reference sequence). The CDR3 sequence is 16 residues long. Trimming took 6 bases from V and 5 from J, leaving 19 bases between them. DNA of the CDR3: TGTGCCAGCAGAACGGATTCCGACGAGCGGACCGGGGAGCTGTTTTTT. Amino acids: CASRTDSDERTGELFF.

The chain has TRBV27 and TRBJ1-1; weak D call: TRBD1 (5 bases). This CDR3 comprises 15 residues. Trimming left V 5 bases short and J 2 bases short, with 15 bases between. Germline CDR1 is MNHEY and CDR2 is SMNVEV (reference sequence). The CDR3 DNA follows: TGTGCCAGCAGTGGCCGACAGAAAAAAAACACTGAAGCTTTCTTT. This codes for CASSGRQKKNTEAFF.

The V call is TRBV7-2, the J call TRBJ2-7, with TRBD1 as a possible D gene (5 bases). This CDR3 contains 14 residues. Trimming took 3 bases from V and 4 from J, leaving 13 bases between them. Germline-derived CDR1 and CDR2 are SGHTA and FQGNSA. CDR3 amino acids: CASSLTQGGYEQYF. The CDR3 DNA follows: TGTGCCAGCAGCTTGACCCAGGGTGGTTACGAGCAGTACTTC.

The chain links TRBV2 to TRBJ2-3; D remains ambiguous. The V gene lost 5 bases and the J gene lost 3 bases, with 6 bases spanning the gap. This CDR3 is 12 amino acids long. Germline V gives CDR1 SNHLY, CDR2 FYNNEI. CDR3 sequence reads: CASSFTTDTQYF. The CDR3 bases are TGTGCCAGCAGTTTTACTACAGATACGCAGTATTTT.

The V call is TRBV27, the J call TRBJ2-1; weak D call: TRBD1 (6 bases). Germline CDR1 and CDR2: MNHEY and SMNVEV (reference sequence). The CDR3 consists of 13 residues. Trimming took off 8 bases at V and 4 bases at J, with 12 bases between the two ends. CDR3 in amino acids: CASSQGFYNEQFF. The DNA of the CDR3 is TGTGCCAGCTCACAGGGTTTTTACAATGAGCAGTTCTTC.

Only a few counts were recorded for this clone. The chain links TRBV27 to TRBJ2-5; weak D call: TRBD2 (5 bases). CDR1 is MNHEY, CDR2 SMNVEV, per germline (reference sequence). CDR3 length: 13 residues. The V and J ends lost 8 bases and 4 bases respectively, with 14 bases between them. The CDR3 DNA reads as TGTGCCAGCGGCGACGGGATCGGAGAGACCCAGTACTTC. Translated, it gives CASGDGIGETQYF.

V is TRBV11-3 and J is TRBJ2-1; 7 bases fit TRBD2. The V gene's germline CDR1 is SGHNT and CDR2 YENEEA. Trimming cost V 1 base and J 6 bases; bases outside gene matches: 18. This CDR3 has 19 amino acids. The CDR3 DNA reads TGTGCCAGCAGCTTAGTCTGGGCTAGCGGACTTCCAAGAGGCAATGAGCAGTTCTTC. The encoded protein is CASSLVWASGLPRGNEQFF.

The chain links TRBV27 to TRBJ2-5; 9 nucleotides match TRBD2. CDR1 and CDR2 from the germline V gene are MNHEY and SMNVEV (reference sequence). Losses at the gene ends were 4 bases for V and 0 bases for J; bases not matched to a gene: 9. The length of the CDR3 is 17 residues. The CDR3 nucleotides read TGTGCCAGCAGTTCTCGTTTGGCTAGCGGGGACCAAGAGACCCAGTACTTC. Protein sequence: CASSSRLASGDQETQYF.

V gene TRBV6-5 combines with J gene TRBJ2-7, with D perhaps TRBD1 (6 bases). This CDR3 region has 13 residues. V lost 6 bases and J lost 3, with 12 bases in between. Looked up from germline, CDR1 is MNHEY and CDR2 is SVGAGI. CDR3 DNA: TGTGCCAGCAGCTATGGGGACATCTACGAGCAGTACTTC. It codes for CASSYGDIYEQYF.

The V and J genes are TRBV25-1 and TRBJ2-2; 11 bases are shared with TRBD2. The CDR3 is 17 amino acids. V shed 0 bases and J 5 bases; nucleotides not matched to a gene: 5. From germline, CDR1 is MGHDK and CDR2 SYGVNS. The CDR3 region is CASSEYTSGSGTGELFF. CDR3 nucleotide sequence: TGTGCCAGCAGTGAATATACTAGCGGGAGCGGTACCGGGGAGCTGTTTTTT.